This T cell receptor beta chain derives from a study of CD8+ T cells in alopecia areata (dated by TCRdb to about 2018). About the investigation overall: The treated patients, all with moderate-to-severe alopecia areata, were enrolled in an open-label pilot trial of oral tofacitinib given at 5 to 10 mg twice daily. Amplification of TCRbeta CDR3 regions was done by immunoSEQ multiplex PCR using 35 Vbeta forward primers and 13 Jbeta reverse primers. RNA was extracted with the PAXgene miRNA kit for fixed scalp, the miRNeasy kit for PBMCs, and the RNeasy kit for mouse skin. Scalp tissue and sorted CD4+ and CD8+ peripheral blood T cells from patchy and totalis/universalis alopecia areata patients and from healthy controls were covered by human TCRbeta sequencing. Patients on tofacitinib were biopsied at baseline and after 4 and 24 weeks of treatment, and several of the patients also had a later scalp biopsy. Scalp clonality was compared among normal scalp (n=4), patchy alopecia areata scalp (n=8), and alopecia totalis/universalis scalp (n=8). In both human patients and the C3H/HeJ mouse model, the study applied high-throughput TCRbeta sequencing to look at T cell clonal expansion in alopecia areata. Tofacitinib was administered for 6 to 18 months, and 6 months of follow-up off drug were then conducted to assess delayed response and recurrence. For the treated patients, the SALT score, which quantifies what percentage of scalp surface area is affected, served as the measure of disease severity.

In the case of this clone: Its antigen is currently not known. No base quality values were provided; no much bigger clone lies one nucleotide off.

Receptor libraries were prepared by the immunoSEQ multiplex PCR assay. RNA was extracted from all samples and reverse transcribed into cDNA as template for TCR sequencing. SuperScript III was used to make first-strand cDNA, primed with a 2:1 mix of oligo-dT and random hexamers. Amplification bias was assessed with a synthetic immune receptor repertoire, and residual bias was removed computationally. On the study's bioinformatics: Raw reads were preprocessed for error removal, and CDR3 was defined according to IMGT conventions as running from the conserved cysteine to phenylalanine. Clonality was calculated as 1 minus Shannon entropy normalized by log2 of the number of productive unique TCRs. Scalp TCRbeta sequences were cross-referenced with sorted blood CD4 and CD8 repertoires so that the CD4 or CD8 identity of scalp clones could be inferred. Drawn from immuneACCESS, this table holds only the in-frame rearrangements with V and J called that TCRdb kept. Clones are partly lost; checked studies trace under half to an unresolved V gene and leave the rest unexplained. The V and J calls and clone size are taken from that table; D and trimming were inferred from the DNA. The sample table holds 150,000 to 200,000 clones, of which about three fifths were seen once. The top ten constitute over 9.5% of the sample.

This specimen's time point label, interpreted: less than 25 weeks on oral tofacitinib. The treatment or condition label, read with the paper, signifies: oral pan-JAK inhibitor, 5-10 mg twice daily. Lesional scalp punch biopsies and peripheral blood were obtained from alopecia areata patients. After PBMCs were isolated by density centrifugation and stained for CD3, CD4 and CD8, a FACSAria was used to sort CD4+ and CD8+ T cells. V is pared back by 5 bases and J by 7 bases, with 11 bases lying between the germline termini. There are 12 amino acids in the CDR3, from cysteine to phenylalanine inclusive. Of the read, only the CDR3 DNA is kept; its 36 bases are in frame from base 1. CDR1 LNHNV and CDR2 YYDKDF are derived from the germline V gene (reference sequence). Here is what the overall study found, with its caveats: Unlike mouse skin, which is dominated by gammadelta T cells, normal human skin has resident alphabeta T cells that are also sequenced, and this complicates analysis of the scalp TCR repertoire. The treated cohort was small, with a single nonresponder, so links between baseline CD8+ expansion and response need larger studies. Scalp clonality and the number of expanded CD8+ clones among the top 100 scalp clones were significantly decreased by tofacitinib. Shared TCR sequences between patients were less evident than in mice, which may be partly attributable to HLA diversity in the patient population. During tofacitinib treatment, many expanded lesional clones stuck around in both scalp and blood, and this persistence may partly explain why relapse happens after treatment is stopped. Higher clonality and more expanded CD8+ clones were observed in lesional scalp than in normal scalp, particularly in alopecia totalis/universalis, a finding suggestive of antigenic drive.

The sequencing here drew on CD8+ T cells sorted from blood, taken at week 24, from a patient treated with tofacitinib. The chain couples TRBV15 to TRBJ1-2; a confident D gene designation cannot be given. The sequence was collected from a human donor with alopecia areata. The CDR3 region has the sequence CATSGPGPGYTF. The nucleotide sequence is TGTGCCACCAGCGGCCCGGGCCCTGGCTACACCTTC.